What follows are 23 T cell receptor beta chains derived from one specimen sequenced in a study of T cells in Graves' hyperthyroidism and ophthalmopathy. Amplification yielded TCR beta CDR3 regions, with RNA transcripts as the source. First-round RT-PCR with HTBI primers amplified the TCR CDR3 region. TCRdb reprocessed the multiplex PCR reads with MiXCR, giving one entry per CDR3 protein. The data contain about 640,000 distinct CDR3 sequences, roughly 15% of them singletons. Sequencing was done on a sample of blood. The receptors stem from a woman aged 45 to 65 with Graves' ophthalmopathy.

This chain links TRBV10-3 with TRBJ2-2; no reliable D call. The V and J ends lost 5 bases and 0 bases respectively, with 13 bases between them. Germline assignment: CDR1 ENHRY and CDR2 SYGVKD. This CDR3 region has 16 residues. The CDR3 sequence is CAISPREGANTGELFF. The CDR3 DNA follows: TGTGCCATCAGTCCAAGGGAAGGCGCGAACACCGGGGAGCTGTTTTTT.

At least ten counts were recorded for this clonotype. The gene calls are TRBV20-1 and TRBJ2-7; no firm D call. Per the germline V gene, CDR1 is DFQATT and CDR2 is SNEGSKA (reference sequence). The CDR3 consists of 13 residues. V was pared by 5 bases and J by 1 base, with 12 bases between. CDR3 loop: CSADPGPSYEQYF. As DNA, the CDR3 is TGCAGTGCTGACCCCGGGCCTTCCTACGAGCAGTACTTC.

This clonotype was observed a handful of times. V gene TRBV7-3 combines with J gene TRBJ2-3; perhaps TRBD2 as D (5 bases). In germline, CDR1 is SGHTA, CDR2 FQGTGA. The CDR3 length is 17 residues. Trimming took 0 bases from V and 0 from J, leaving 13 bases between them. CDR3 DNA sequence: TGTGCCAGCAGCTTAACATCATTTAGCGCGAGCACAGATACGCAGTATTTT. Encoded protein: CASSLTSFSASTDTQYF.

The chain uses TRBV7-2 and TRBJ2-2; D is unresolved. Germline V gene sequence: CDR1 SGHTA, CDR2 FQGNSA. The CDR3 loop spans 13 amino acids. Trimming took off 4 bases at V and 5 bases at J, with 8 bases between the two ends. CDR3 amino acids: CASSYKVTGELFF. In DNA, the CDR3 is TGTGCCAGCAGCTACAAGGTTACCGGGGAGCTGTTTTTT.

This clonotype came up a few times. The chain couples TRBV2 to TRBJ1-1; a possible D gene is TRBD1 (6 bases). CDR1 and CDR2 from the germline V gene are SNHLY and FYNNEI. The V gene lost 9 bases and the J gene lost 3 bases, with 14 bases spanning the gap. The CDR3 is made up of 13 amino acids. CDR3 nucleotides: TGTGCCAGGGCGACAGGTGGGTACACTGAAGCTTTCTTT. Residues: CARATGGYTEAFF.

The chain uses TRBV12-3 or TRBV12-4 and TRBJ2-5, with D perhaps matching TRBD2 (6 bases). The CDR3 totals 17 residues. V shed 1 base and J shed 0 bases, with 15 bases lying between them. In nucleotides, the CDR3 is TGTGCCAGCAGTTTAGAAATAGCGGACACGTACCAAGAGACCCAGTACTTC. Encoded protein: CASSLEIADTYQETQYF.

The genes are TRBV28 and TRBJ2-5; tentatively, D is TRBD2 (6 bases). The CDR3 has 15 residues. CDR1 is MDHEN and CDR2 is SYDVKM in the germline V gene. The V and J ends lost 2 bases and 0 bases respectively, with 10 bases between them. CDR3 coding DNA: TGTGCCAGCAGTTTAGCGGGGACTTACCAAGAGACCCAGTACTTC. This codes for CASSLAGTYQETQYF. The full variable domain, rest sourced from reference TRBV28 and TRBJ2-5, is DVKVTQSSRYLVKRTGEKVFLECVQDMDHENMFWYRQDPGLGLRLIYFSYDVKMKEKGDIPEGYSVSREKKERFSLILESASTNQTSMYLCASSLAGTYQETQYFGPGTRLLVL.

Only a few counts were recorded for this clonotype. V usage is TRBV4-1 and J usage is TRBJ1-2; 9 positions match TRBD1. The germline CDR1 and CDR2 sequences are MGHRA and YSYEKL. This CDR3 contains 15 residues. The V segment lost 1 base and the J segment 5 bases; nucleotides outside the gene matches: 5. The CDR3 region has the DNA TGCGCCAGCAGCCAAGCACAGGGGGCTTATTATGGCTACACCTTC. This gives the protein CASSQAQGAYYGYTF.

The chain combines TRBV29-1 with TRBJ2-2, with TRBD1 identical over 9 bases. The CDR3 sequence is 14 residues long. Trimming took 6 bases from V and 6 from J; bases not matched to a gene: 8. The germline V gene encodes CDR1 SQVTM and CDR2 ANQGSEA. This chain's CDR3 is CSVGGTGLSGELFF. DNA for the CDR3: TGCAGCGTCGGCGGGACAGGGTTGTCCGGGGAGCTGTTTTTT.

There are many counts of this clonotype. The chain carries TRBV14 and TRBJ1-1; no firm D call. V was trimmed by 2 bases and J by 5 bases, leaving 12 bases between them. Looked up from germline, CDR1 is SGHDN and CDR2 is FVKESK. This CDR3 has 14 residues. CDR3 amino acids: CASSQLAGDTEAFF. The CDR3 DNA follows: TGTGCCAGCAGCCAATTGGCAGGAGATACTGAAGCTTTCTTT.

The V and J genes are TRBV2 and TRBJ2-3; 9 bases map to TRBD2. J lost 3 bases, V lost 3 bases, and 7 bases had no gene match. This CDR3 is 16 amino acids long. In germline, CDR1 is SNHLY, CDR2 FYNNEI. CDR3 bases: TGTGCCAGCAGTGACATAGCGGGAGAGGCTACAGATACGCAGTATTTT. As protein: CASSDIAGEATDTQYF.

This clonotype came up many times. CDR3 sequence (DNA): TGTGCCTCGGGAGGGGACGGAAGAACAGGTGAAGCTTTCTTT. Translated: CASGGDGRTGEAFF. The V and J genes are TRBV18 and TRBJ1-1; perhaps TRBD1 as D (5 bases). V dropped 11 bases and J dropped 7 bases, with 23 bases sitting between them. Germline CDR1 and CDR2: KGHSH and LQKENI. This CDR3 comprises 14 residues.

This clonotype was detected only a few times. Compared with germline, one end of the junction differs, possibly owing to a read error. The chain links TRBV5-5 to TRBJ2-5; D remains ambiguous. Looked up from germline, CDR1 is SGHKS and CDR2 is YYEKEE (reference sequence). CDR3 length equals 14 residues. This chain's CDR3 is CASSPGSTQEAQYF. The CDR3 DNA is TGTGCCAGCAGCCCGGGCAGCACTCAAGAGGCCCAGTACTTC.

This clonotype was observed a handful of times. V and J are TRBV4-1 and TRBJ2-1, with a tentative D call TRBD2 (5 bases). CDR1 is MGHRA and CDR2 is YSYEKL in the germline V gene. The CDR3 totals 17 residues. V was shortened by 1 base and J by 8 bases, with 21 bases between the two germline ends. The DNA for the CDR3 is TGCGCCAGCAGCCAAGCAGGATTCACCCGGGGTGTATATGAGCAGTTCTTC. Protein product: CASSQAGFTRGVYEQFF.

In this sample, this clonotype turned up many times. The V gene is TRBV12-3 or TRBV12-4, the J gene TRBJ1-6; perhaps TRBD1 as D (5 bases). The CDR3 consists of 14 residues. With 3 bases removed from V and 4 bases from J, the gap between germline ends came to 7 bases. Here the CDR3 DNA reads TGTGCCAGCAGTTTTTGGGGGTATAATTCACCCCTCCACTTT. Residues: CASSFWGYNSPLHF.

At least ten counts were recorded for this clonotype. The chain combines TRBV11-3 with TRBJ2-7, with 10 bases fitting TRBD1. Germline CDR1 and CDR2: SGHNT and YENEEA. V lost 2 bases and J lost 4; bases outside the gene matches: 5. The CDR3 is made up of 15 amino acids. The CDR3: CASSLSGQGNYEQYF. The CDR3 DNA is TGTGCCAGCAGCTTATCGGGACAGGGGAATTACGAGCAGTACTTC.

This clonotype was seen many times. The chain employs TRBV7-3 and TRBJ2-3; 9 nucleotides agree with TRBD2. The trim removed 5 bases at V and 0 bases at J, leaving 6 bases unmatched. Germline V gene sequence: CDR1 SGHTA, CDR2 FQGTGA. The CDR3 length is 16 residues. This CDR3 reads CASSPGTSQSTDTQYF. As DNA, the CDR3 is TGTGCCAGCAGCCCCGGGACTAGCCAGAGCACAGATACGCAGTATTTT.

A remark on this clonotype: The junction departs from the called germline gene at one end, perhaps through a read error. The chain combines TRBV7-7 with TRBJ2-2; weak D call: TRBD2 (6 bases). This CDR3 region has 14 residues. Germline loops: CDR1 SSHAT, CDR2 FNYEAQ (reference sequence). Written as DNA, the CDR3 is TGTGCTAGCAGCACCGGAGGGGAGGCCGGGGAGCTGTTTTTT. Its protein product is CASSTGGEAGELFF.

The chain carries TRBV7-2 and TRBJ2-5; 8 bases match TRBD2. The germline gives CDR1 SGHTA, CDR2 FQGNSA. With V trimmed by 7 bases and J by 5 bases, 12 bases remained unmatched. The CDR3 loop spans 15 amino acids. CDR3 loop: CASNMAGTRRETQYF. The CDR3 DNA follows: TGTGCCAGCAATATGGCCGGGACTAGAAGGGAGACCCAGTACTTC. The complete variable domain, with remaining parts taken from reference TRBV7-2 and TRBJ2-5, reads GAGVSQSPSNKVTEKGKDVELRCDPISGHTALYWYRQSLGQGLEFLIYFQGNSAPDKSGLPSDRFSAERTGGSVSTLTIQRTQQEDSAVYLCASNMAGTRRETQYFGPGTRLLVL.

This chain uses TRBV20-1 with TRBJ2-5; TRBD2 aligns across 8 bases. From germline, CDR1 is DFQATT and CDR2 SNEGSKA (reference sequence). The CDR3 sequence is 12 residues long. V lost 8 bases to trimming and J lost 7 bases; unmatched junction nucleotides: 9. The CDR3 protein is CSQDAGGGTQYF. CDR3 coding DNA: TGCAGTCAGGATGCCGGGGGGGGGACCCAGTACTTC.

The CDR3 bases are TGTGCCAGCAGCTTAAACTCAGCTAGCGGGTTTAGAGAGCAGTTCTTC. As protein: CASSLNSASGFREQFF. The chain employs TRBV7-3 and TRBJ2-1; 8 bases line up with TRBD2. V gave up 1 base and J gave up 10 bases; unmatched junction bases: 12. The germline CDR1 and CDR2 sequences are SGHTA and FQGTGA. The length of the CDR3 is 16 residues.

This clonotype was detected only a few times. The CDR3 here is CASSVETGGTNEKLFF. CDR3 bases: TGTGCCAGCAGCGTAGAAACAGGGGGAACTAATGAAAAACTGTTTTTT. The rearrangement uses TRBV9 and TRBJ1-4; the match to TRBD1 covers 8 bases. There are 16 residues in the CDR3. Germline V gene sequence: CDR1 SGDLS, CDR2 YYNGEE. The junction had 2 bases not matched to a gene; V was cut back by 0 bases and J by 1 base.

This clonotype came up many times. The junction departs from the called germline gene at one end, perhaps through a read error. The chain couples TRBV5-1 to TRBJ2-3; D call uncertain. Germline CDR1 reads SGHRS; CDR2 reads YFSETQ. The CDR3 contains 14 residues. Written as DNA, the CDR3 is TGCGCCGGCAGCTTGTTCCTTCGCACAGATACGCAGTATTTT. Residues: CAGSLFLRTDTQYF.